This T cell receptor beta chain stems from a study of T cell changes during pregnancy in multiple sclerosis. CDR1 is SQVTM, CDR2 ANQGSEA, per germline. The CDR3 extends over 13 amino acids. V dropped 5 bases and J dropped 2 bases, with 13 bases sitting between them. Profiled with immunoSEQ multiplex PCR; TCRdb holds only in-frame clones, not every one. Here the sample spans approximately 100,000 clones, 90% to 95% being singletons. The chain employs TRBV29-1 and TRBJ2-7, with D perhaps TRBD2 (5 bases). This specimen consisted of peripheral blood, obtained after pregnancy. The TCR comes from a female donor in good health, enrolled as a control in a pregnancy study. The CDR3 nucleotides are TGCAGCGTTATCAAAAGCGGAACCTACGAGCAGTACTTC. It specifies CSVIKSGTYEQYF.